The 32 T cell receptor beta chains given below trace back to one sample, sequenced in a study of T cell changes during pregnancy in multiple sclerosis. The protocol was immunoSEQ multiplex PCR, while the TCRdb copy is restricted to in-frame clones and leaves out a portion. In the table there are about 94,000 clones, approximately 95% of which are singletons. The sequencing here drew on peripheral blood, taken after pregnancy. Source of these receptors: a female donor with multiple sclerosis, enrolled in a pregnancy study.

The chain carries TRBV7-2 and TRBJ1-1; 8 positions agree with TRBD1. V dropped 4 bases and J dropped 3; count of bases not matched to a gene: 4. The CDR3 covers 14 residues. Germline lookup yields CDR1 SGHTA and CDR2 FQGNSA. The CDR3 sequence: CASSSRGPDTEAFF. CDR3 bases: TGTGCCAGCAGCTCCAGGGGGCCAGACACTGAAGCTTTCTTT.

The CDR3 DNA reads as TGTGCCAGCAGTTCGGGGGACAGACTCAGCACAGATACGCAGTATTTT. This encodes CASSSGDRLSTDTQYF. The gene calls are TRBV28 and TRBJ2-3, with D perhaps matching TRBD1 (7 bases). Looked up from germline, CDR1 is MDHEN and CDR2 is SYDVKM. The V gene lost 4 bases and the J gene lost 0 bases, with 14 bases spanning the gap. This CDR3 contains 16 residues.

The chain has TRBV19 and TRBJ2-3, with TRBD2 identical over 9 bases. Germline V CDR1 and CDR2: LNHDA, SQIVND (reference sequence). Trimming cost V 3 bases and J 1 base; bases outside gene matches: 2. The length of the CDR3 is 15 residues. CDR3 bases: TGTGCCAGTAGTATCCTAGCGGGACGCACAGATACGCAGTATTTT. It encodes CASSILAGRTDTQYF.

The J gene is TRBJ1-5, the V gene TRBV6-1; D is uncertain. From germline, CDR1 is MNHNS and CDR2 SASEGT. Trimming took off 5 bases at V and 6 bases at J, with 2 bases between the two ends. The CDR3 has 10 amino acids. CDR3 DNA sequence: TGTGCCAGCAGTCTTCAGCCCCAGCATTTT. Its translation: CASSLQPQHF.

This rearrangement joins TRBV6-1 to TRBJ2-1; a weak D match, TRBD2 (6 bases). Germline V lookup: CDR1 MNHNS, CDR2 SASEGT. V lost 8 bases and J lost 4, with 12 bases in between. This CDR3 region has 13 residues. The CDR3 DNA reads TGTGCCAGCCGTAGCGGAATATACAATGAGCAGTTCTTC. Its protein is CASRSGIYNEQFF.

This clone has a single count. This chain links TRBV29-1 with TRBJ2-7; no reliable D call. CDR1 SQVTM and CDR2 ANQGSEA come from the germline V gene. Trimming took 3 bases from V and 0 from J, leaving 9 bases between them. The CDR3 is 13 residues long. Here the CDR3 reads CSVDSGSSYEQYF. The CDR3 DNA follows: TGCAGCGTTGATTCAGGATCCTCCTACGAGCAGTACTTC.

The rearrangement links TRBV15 to TRBJ2-7, with 8 bases matching TRBD1. After removal of 8 bases from V and 3 bases from J, the junction contained 6 bases not matched to a gene. Germline assignment: CDR1 LNHNV and CDR2 YYDKDF (reference sequence). This CDR3 comprises 13 residues. The CDR3 loop reads CATGRDRSYEQYF. The DNA of the CDR3 is TGTGCCACCGGCCGGGACAGGAGCTACGAGCAGTACTTC.

The V call is TRBV13, the J call TRBJ2-5, with TRBD1 identical over 9 bases. The CDR3 consists of 18 residues. V lost 5 bases, J lost 2 bases, and 15 bases stayed unmatched. Looked up from germline, CDR1 is PRHDT and CDR2 is FYEKMQ (reference sequence). CDR3 sequence: CASSHTSNRDREQETQYF. The DNA of the CDR3 is TGTGCCAGCAGCCACACTTCTAACCGGGACAGGGAACAAGAGACCCAGTACTTC.

The chain combines TRBV4-1 with TRBJ1-1; D gene ambiguous. The CDR3 covers 11 residues. The germline CDR1 and CDR2 sequences are MGHRA and YSYEKL. The V end lost 6 bases, the J end lost 1 base, and 3 bases lay between the germline ends. Here the CDR3 reads CASSRNTEAFF. CDR3 sequence (DNA): TGCGCCAGCAGTAGGAACACTGAAGCTTTCTTT.

The chain recombines TRBV5-1 with TRBJ1-1; possibly TRBD1 for D (6 bases). Deletions cut 6 bases from V and 0 bases from J, with 12 bases between. In germline, CDR1 is SGHRS, CDR2 YFSETQ. The CDR3 is 14 residues long. CDR3 coding DNA: TGCGCCAGCATTGATAGGGACATGAACACTGAAGCTTTCTTT. Protein product: CASIDRDMNTEAFF. The variable domain in full, with the rest retrieved from reference TRBV5-1 and TRBJ1-1, is KAGVTQTPRYLIKTRGQQVTLSCSPISGHRSVSWYQQTPGQGLQFLFEYFSETQRNKGNFPGRFSGRQFSNSRSEMNVSTLELGDSALYLCASIDRDMNTEAFFGQGTRLTVV.

Written as DNA, the CDR3 is TGTGCCTGGAGTGCCGAGGGACGGACAGGGTGGGACACAGATACGCAGTATTTT. It specifies CAWSAEGRTGWDTDTQYF. The chain carries TRBV30 and TRBJ2-3, with 8 bases lining up with TRBD1. CDR1 is GTSNPN and CDR2 is SVGIG in the germline V gene (reference sequence). CDR3 length equals 18 residues. With V trimmed by 1 base and J by 2 bases, 14 bases remained unmatched.

The chain links TRBV27 to TRBJ2-1, with D possibly matching TRBD2 (6 bases). CDR3 length equals 14 residues. V was pared by 6 bases and J by 1 base, with 10 bases between. Germline CDR1 MNHEY, CDR2 SMNVEV (reference sequence). The CDR3 sequence is CASRESGSYNEQFF. The CDR3 DNA follows: TGTGCCAGCAGAGAAAGCGGGTCCTACAATGAGCAGTTCTTC.

J is TRBJ1-1 and V is TRBV18; weak D call: TRBD1 (6 bases). V gave up 0 bases and J gave up 0 bases, with 14 bases separating them. Germline lookup yields CDR1 KGHSH and CDR2 LQKENI. The CDR3 is made up of 17 amino acids. The CDR3 DNA reads TGTGCCAGCTCACCACCGGGGGGGGCGGGGATGAACACTGAAGCTTTCTTT. Amino acids: CASSPPGGAGMNTEAFF.

The chain joins TRBV19 to TRBJ1-5; possible D gene TRBD1, 6 bases. Germline-derived CDR1 and CDR2 are LNHDA and SQIVND (reference sequence). This CDR3 is built from 13 residues. V gave up 4 bases and J gave up 4 bases, with 8 bases separating them. The CDR3 protein is CASSNQGNQPQHF. CDR3 coding DNA: TGTGCCAGTAGTAATCAGGGGAATCAGCCCCAGCATTTT.

CDR3: CASRRTGRRGDYEQYF. As DNA, the CDR3 is TGTGCCAGCAGGAGGACAGGGAGGCGGGGTGACTACGAGCAGTACTTC. This sequence joins TRBV5-4 and TRBJ2-7, with 8 bases aligning to TRBD1. The CDR3 extends over 16 amino acids. Per the germline V gene, CDR1 is SGHNT and CDR2 is YYREEE (reference sequence). Trimming removed 5 bases from V and 3 bases from J; junction bases left unmatched: 13.

The J gene is TRBJ2-1, the V gene TRBV27; 11 positions agree with TRBD2. Germline V gene lookup returns CDR1 MNHEY and CDR2 SMNVEV (reference sequence). The CDR3 consists of 14 residues. J was trimmed by 6 bases and V by 5 bases; bases with no gene match: 3. The CDR3 sequence: CASSVAGGPNEQFF. In DNA form, the CDR3 reads TGTGCCAGCAGTGTAGCGGGAGGGCCCAATGAGCAGTTCTTC.

This clone was recorded only once. The chain is built from TRBV19 and TRBJ2-1; 8 positions agree with TRBD2. Germline V gene sequence: CDR1 LNHDA, CDR2 SQIVND (reference sequence). The CDR3 is 15 amino acids. After removal of 6 bases from V and 5 bases from J, the junction contained 9 bases not matched to a gene. The CDR3 region is CASRLGTSSNNEQFF. CDR3 nucleotide sequence: TGTGCCAGTAGGCTCGGGACTAGTAGTAACAATGAGCAGTTCTTC.

J is TRBJ1-2 and V is TRBV5-1; no clear D gene. Germline CDR1 is SGHRS and CDR2 is YFSETQ. The V end was cut by 4 bases, the J end by 0 bases, with 16 bases between. CDR3 length equals 16 residues. The CDR3 spells CASSPLGYEANYGYTF. The CDR3 nucleotides are TGCGCCAGCAGCCCCCTAGGATACGAAGCTAACTATGGCTACACCTTC.

The rearrangement uses TRBV2 and TRBJ2-3; D uncertain. The CDR3 consists of 12 residues. Germline loops: CDR1 SNHLY, CDR2 FYNNEI. V was shortened by 6 bases and J by 3 bases, with 7 bases between the two germline ends. The CDR3: CASRELTDTQYF. In nucleotides, the CDR3 is TGTGCCAGCAGGGAACTAACAGATACGCAGTATTTT.

The chain combines TRBV4-1 with TRBJ2-7, with D maybe TRBD1 (6 bases). CDR1 and CDR2 from the germline V gene are MGHRA and YSYEKL. V was pared by 2 bases and J by 4 bases, with 15 bases between. This CDR3 is built from 15 residues. The CDR3 spells CASSQTNREGYEQYF. DNA of the CDR3: TGCGCCAGCAGCCAAACCAACAGGGAAGGGTACGAGCAGTACTTC.

The chain couples TRBV13 to TRBJ2-7, with TRBD1 matching over 7 bases. The CDR3 covers 14 residues. Germline V gene data show CDR1 as PRHDT and CDR2 as FYEKMQ (reference sequence). V lost 5 bases to trimming and J lost 2 bases; unmatched junction nucleotides: 6. The CDR3 sequence is CASSPRDSTYEQYF. The CDR3 DNA reads as TGTGCCAGCAGCCCCCGGGACAGCACCTACGAGCAGTACTTC.

The chain employs TRBV4-1 and TRBJ2-3; perhaps TRBD2 as D (5 bases). The germline V gene has CDR1 MGHRA and CDR2 YSYEKL. The CDR3 covers 15 residues. With 0 bases removed from V and 3 bases from J, the gap between germline ends came to 10 bases. The CDR3 region is CASSQEERETDTQYF. CDR3 nucleotides: TGCGCCAGCAGCCAAGAGGAGAGGGAGACAGATACGCAGTATTTT.

This rearrangement joins TRBV5-6 to TRBJ1-5; 7 nucleotides align to TRBD1. The CDR3 is 18 residues long. J was trimmed by 0 bases and V by 5 bases; bases with no gene match: 14. In germline, CDR1 is SGHDT, CDR2 YYEEEE. The CDR3 bases are TGTGCCAGCAGTCGCTTCCGGACAGGCGACTATAGCAATCAGCCCCAGCATTTT. Residues: CASSRFRTGDYSNQPQHF.

The genes are TRBV6-6 and TRBJ1-2; possibly TRBD1 for D (5 bases). Deletions cut 5 bases from V and 8 bases from J, with 18 bases between. The germline V gene encodes CDR1 MNHNY and CDR2 SVGAGI (reference sequence). The CDR3 loop spans 14 amino acids. The CDR3 DNA sequence: TGTGCCAGCAGTGGGTGGCAGGGCTCTTCGGGCTACACCTTC. Its protein product is CASSGWQGSSGYTF.

The CDR3 loop is CAISGRAPGGVDGYTF. CDR3 DNA: TGTGCCATCAGTGGGCGGGCTCCTGGGGGCGTGGATGGCTACACCTTC. V gene TRBV10-3 combines with J gene TRBJ1-2, with D possibly being TRBD1 (6 bases). The CDR3 contains 16 residues. Germline CDR1 reads ENHRY; CDR2 reads SYGVKD. V was pared by 4 bases and J by 6 bases, with 21 bases between.

The V gene is TRBV18, the J gene TRBJ2-1; TRBD2 agrees at 8 bases. The germline V gene encodes CDR1 KGHSH and CDR2 LQKENI. This CDR3 has 13 residues. J was trimmed by 7 bases and V by 3 bases; bases with no gene match: 2. The CDR3 DNA reads TGTGCCAGCTCACCGGGACTAGGAAATGAGCAGTTCTTC. Protein product: CASSPGLGNEQFF.

The CDR3 reads CASSQGGTGSNEQFF. The CDR3 coding sequence is TGCGCCAGCAGCCAAGGGGGTACAGGCTCGAATGAGCAGTTCTTC. This chain links TRBV4-3 with TRBJ2-1; a weak D match, TRBD1 (5 bases). CDR3 size: 15 residues. V was shortened by 1 base and J by 7 bases, with 14 bases between the two germline ends. Germline V gene data show CDR1 as LGHNA and CDR2 as YSLEER.

The J gene is TRBJ1-2, the V gene TRBV6-1; D gene ambiguous. The V gene's germline CDR1 is MNHNS and CDR2 SASEGT. V was shortened by 3 bases and J by 1 base, with 18 bases between the two germline ends. This CDR3 has 17 residues. CDR3 sequence reads: CASSDLRARNFNYGYTF. The CDR3 DNA follows: TGTGCCAGCAGTGATTTGCGGGCCAGGAACTTTAACTATGGCTACACCTTC.

The chain uses TRBV7-2 and TRBJ2-3; possibly TRBD1 for D (5 bases). The CDR3 extends over 15 amino acids. Germline loops: CDR1 SGHTA, CDR2 FQGNSA. Deletions cut 1 base from V and 2 bases from J, with 10 bases between. CDR3 DNA sequence: TGTGCCAGCAGCTTAGGGCAGGGCTACACAGATACGCAGTATTTT. As protein: CASSLGQGYTDTQYF.

The chain has TRBV7-2 and TRBJ2-7, with a weak D call TRBD1 (5 bases). The CDR3 is 15 amino acids. Trimming pared 1 base from V and 4 bases from J, leaving 14 bases between. CDR1 and CDR2 (germline): SGHTA, FQGNSA. In nucleotides, the CDR3 is TGTGCCAGCAGCTTAGAGGGCAGGGCGCCTTACGAGCAGTACTTC. This translates into CASSLEGRAPYEQYF.

The chain uses TRBV6-6 and TRBJ2-7; 7 bases are shared with TRBD2. The CDR3 has 12 residues. J was trimmed by 0 bases and V by 11 bases; bases with no gene match: 4. CDR1 and CDR2 (germline): MNHNY, SVGAGI (reference sequence). The CDR3, as DNA: TGTGCCGCTAGCGGAAACTCCTACGAGCAGTACTTC. This encodes CAASGNSYEQYF.

The genes are TRBV19 and TRBJ2-1; TRBD2 matches 12 bases. Trimming at V came to 5 bases and at J to 6 bases, leaving 5 bases not matched to a gene. The CDR3 spans 15 residues. Germline CDR1 LNHDA, CDR2 SQIVND (reference sequence). The CDR3 DNA sequence: TGTGCCAGTAGTCGGACTAGCGGGATAGGCAATGAGCAGTTCTTC. It yields the protein CASSRTSGIGNEQFF.